These T cell receptor beta chains were read from a single sample in a study of cytomegalovirus exposure and HLA in healthy donors. The data were produced by immunoSEQ multiplex PCR, yet TCRdb's version contains in-frame clones alone and is incomplete. The profile covers under 70,000 clones, with about 70% appearing a single time and roughly a fifth taken by the ten largest. The sequenced sample was PBMCs. These receptors were obtained from a woman aged 55-69 years in good health and CMV-seropositive. The CDR3 runs from the conserved cysteine through the conserved F or W. A D gene is named only where the DNA matches it firmly. Some rows mark clone size as missing; the rest say once, few, many or name a class of expanded clone.

J,size,V,D,DNA,CDR3
TRBJ1-3,.,TRBV4-3,.,TGCGCCAGCAGCCCTGCCGCAGGGTCTTACTCTGGAAACACCATATATTTT,CASSPAAGSYSGNTIYF
TRBJ2-4,.,TRBV6-5,.,TGTGCCAGCAGAGGGGGGGCGAGCATTCAGTACTTC,CASRGGASIQYF
TRBJ2-1,.,TRBV5-1,TRBD2,TGCGCCAGCAGCTCGACTAGCGGATCCTACAATGAGCAGTTCTTC,CASSSTSGSYNEQFF
TRBJ2-7,once,TRBV7-9,.,TGTTCCAGCAGCCACCCCTGGACAGAGCAGTACTTC,CSSSHPWTEQYF
TRBJ2-5,.,TRBV12-5,TRBD2,TGTGCTAGTGGTCGGAGCGGGGGGCGAGAGACCCAGTACTTC,CASGRSGGRETQYF
TRBJ2-7,.,TRBV7-9,.,TGTGCCAGCAGCCCAGGCGGGGCGGGCTACGAGCAGTACTTC,CASSPGGAGYEQYF
TRBJ2-7,.,TRBV7-2,TRBD1,TGTGCCAGCAGCGGCGAGGGGGCGTCCCACGAGCAGTACTTC,CASSGEGASHEQYF
TRBJ1-1,.,TRBV4-3,.,TGCGCCAGCAGCCAACAAGGGGTTGAAACTACTGAAACTTTCTTT,CASSQQGVETTETFF
TRBJ2-5,.,TRBV28,TRBD1,TGTGCCAGCAGTTTCCTGACAGGGGTGGTAGAGACCCAGTACTTC,CASSFLTGVVETQYF
TRBJ1-1,.,TRBV7-6,.,TGTGCCAGCAGCGCCCTTCGGATTGGGGCCACTGAAGCTTTCTTT,CASSALRIGATEAFF
TRBJ1-2,.,TRBV6-1,.,TGTGCCAGCAGTGAATGGGAGCGGATCGTAGATTATGGCTACACCTTC,CASSEWERIVDYGYTF
TRBJ2-7,.,TRBV5-6,.,TGTGCCAGCAGCTTGGCCGAACAGGCCTTCTACGAGCAGTACTTC,CASSLAEQAFYEQYF
TRBJ2-1,.,TRBV27,TRBD2,TGTGCCAGCAGTCCATCCGGGACTAGCGGGGTCAATGAGCAGTTCTTC,CASSPSGTSGVNEQFF
TRBJ1-2,.,TRBV9,.,TGTGCCAGCAGCCCTGGGGGGGGACTCTATGGCTACACCTTC,CASSPGGGLYGYTF
TRBJ1-1,.,TRBV7-2,.,TGTGCCAGCCGACCCGGTGGGGGGGTCGAAGCTTTCTTT,CASRPGGGVEAFF
TRBJ1-6,.,TRBV4-2,TRBD1,TGTGCCAGCAGCCAGTTGACAGGGGGAGAGAGTTCACCCCTCCACTTT,CASSQLTGGESSPLHF
TRBJ1-1,.,TRBV19,.,TGTGCCAGTAGCTTACAGGGAGCACCTAGCACTGAAGCTTTCTTT,CASSLQGAPSTEAFF
TRBJ2-1,many,TRBV10-3,.,TGTGCCATCAGGGTGGACACAAACTCCTACAATGAGCAGTTCTTC,CAIRVDTNSYNEQFF
TRBJ1-2,.,TRBV4-3,TRBD1,TGCGCCAGCAGCTCACGGACAGGGGAGGGCTATGGCTACACCTTC,CASSSRTGEGYGYTF
TRBJ1-1,.,TRBV30,.,TGTGCCTGGAGTTCCGTCGGGTTATTGAACACTGAAGCTTTCTTT,CAWSSVGLLNTEAFF
TRBJ1-2,.,TRBV18,.,TGTGCCAGCTCACCAAATAAGGGGCCCTATGGCTACACCTTC,CASSPNKGPYGYTF